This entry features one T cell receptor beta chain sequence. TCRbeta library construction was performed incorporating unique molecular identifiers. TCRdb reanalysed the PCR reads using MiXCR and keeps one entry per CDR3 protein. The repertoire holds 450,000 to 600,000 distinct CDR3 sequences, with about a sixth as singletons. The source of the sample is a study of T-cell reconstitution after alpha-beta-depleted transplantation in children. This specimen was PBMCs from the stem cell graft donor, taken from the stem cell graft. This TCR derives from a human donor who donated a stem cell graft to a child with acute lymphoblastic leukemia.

The CDR3 is CAISESTSGRAPSSYNEQFF. The CDR3 DNA follows: TGTGCCATCAGTGAGTCGACTAGCGGGAGGGCCCCCAGCTCCTACAATGAGCAGTTCTTC. The chain has TRBV10-3 and TRBJ2-1, with TRBD2 matching 14 bases. CDR1 and CDR2 from the germline V gene are ENHRY and SYGVKD. Trimming cost V 0 bases and J 0 bases; bases outside gene matches: 7. The CDR3 is 20 amino acids.